This T cell receptor (beta chain) came from a study of T cells in Graves' hyperthyroidism and ophthalmopathy. Hyperthyroidism of Graves' type that showed no ophthalmopathy progression within 18 months was stable. From RNA transcripts, TCR beta CDR3 regions were amplified. Researchers ran a first-round RT-PCR on the TCR CDR3 using the HTBI primer set. In TCRdb, the multiplex PCR reads were re-called with MiXCR into one record per CDR3 protein. Of nearly 750,000 distinct CDR3 sequences listed, roughly a third are singletons. CDR1 and CDR2 from the germline V gene are MGHDK and SYGVNS. The CDR3 extends over 14 amino acids. V was clipped by 3 bases and J by 6 bases, with 14 bases between them. Many counts were recorded for this clonotype.

The sequenced material came from blood. The chain joins TRBV25-1 to TRBJ1-1; perhaps TRBD1 as D (5 bases). The clonotype comes from a woman aged 40 to 50 with Graves' hyperthyroidism. The CDR3 here is CASSDTQESAEAFF. The DNA for the CDR3 is TGTGCCAGCAGTGACACACAGGAGTCGGCTGAAGCTTTCTTT. Full variable domain (rest looked up from reference TRBV25-1 and TRBJ1-1): EADIYQTPRYLVIGTGKKITLECSQTMGHDKMYWYQQDPGMELHLIHYSYGVNSTEKGDLSSESTVSRIRTEHFPLTLESARPSHTSQYLCASSDTQESAEAFFGQGTRLTVV.